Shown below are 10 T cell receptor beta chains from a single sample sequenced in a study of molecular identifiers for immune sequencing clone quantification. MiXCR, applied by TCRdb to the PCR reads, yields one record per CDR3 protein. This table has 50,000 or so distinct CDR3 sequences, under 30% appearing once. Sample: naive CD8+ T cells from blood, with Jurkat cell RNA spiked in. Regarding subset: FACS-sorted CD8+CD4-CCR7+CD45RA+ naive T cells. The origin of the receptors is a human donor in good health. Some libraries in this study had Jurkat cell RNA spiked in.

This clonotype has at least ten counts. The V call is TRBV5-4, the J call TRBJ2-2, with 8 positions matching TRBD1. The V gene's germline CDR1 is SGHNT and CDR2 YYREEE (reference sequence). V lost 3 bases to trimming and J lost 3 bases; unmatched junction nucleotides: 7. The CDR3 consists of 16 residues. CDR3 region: CASSSGQGWYTGELFF. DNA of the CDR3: TGTGCCAGCAGCTCAGGACAGGGTTGGTACACCGGGGAGCTGTTTTTT.

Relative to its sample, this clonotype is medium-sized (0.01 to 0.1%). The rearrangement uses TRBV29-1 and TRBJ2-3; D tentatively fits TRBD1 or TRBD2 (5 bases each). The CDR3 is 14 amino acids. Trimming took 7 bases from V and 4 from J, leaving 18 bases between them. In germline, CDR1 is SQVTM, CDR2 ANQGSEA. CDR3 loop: CSEAGTLRPDTQYF. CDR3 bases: TGCAGCGAAGCCGGGACCCTGAGGCCAGATACGCAGTATTTT.

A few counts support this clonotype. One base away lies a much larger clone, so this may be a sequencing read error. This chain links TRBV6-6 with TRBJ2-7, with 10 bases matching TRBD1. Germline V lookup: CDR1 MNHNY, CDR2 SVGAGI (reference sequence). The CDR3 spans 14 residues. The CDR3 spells CASSEGQGSDEQSF. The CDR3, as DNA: TGTGCCAGCAGTGAGGGACAGGGGAGCGACGAGCAGTCCTTC.

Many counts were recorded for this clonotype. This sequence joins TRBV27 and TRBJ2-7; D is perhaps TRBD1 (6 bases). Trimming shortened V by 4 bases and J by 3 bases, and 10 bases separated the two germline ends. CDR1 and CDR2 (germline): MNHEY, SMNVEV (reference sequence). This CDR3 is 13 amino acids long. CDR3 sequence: CASSYRGGYEQYF. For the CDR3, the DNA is TGTGCCAGCAGTTACCGAGGGGGCTACGAGCAGTACTTC.

The CDR3 DNA reads as TGTGCCAGCAGCGCACTAGCGGGAGGCTACGAGCAGTACTTC. Residues: CASSALAGGYEQYF. This chain joins TRBV11-2 and TRBJ2-7; 12 positions agree with TRBD2. Losses at the gene ends were 5 bases for V and 3 bases for J; bases not matched to a gene: 2. CDR3 size: 14 residues. Germline V CDR1 and CDR2: SGHAT, FQNNGV. The entire variable domain, with the rest obtained from reference TRBV11-2 and TRBJ2-7, is as follows: EAGVAQSPRYKIIEKRQSVAFWCNPISGHATLYWYQQILGQGPKLLIQFQNNGVVDDSQLPKDRFSAERLKGVDSTLKIQPAKLEDSAVYLCASSALAGGYEQYFGPGTRLTVT.

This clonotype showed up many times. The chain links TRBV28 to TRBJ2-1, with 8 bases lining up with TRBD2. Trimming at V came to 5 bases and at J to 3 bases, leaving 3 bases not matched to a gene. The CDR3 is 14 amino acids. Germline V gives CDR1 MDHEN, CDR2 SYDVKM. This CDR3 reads CASSRTSFYNEQFF. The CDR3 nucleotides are TGTGCCAGCAGTCGGACTAGCTTCTACAATGAGCAGTTCTTC. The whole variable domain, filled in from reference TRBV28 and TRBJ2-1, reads DVKVTQSSRYLVKRTGEKVFLECVQDMDHENMFWYRQDPGLGLRLIYFSYDVKMKEKGDIPEGYSVSREKKERFSLILESASTNQTSMYLCASSRTSFYNEQFFGPGTRLTVL.

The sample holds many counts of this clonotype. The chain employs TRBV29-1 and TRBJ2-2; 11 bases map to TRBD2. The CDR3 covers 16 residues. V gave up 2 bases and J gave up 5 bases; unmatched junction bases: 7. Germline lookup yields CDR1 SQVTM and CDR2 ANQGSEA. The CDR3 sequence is CSVEITSGRGTGELFF. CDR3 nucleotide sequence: TGCAGCGTTGAAATAACTAGCGGGAGAGGGACCGGGGAGCTGTTTTTT.

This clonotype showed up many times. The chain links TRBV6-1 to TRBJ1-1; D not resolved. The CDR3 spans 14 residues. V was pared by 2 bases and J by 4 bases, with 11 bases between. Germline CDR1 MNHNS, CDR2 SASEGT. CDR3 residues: CASSEYEHGTEAFF. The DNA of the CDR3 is TGTGCCAGCAGTGAATACGAGCATGGCACTGAAGCTTTCTTT.

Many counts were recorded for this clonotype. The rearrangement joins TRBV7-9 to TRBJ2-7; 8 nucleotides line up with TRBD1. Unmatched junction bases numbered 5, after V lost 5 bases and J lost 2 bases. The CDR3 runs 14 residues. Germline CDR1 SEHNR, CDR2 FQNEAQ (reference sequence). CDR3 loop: CASSIGTGTYEQYF. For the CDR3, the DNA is TGTGCCAGCAGCATAGGGACAGGTACCTACGAGCAGTACTTC.

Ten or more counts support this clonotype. CDR3 region: CASSLAGDLAEQYF. The CDR3 bases are TGTGCCAGCAGCCTAGCTGGGGACCTGGCGGAGCAGTACTTC. The V and J genes are TRBV16 and TRBJ2-7; the D call may be TRBD1 or TRBD2 (5 bases each). The germline V gene has CDR1 KGHSY and CDR2 FQNENV. V dropped 4 bases and J dropped 7 bases, with 17 bases sitting between them. The CDR3 loop spans 14 amino acids.